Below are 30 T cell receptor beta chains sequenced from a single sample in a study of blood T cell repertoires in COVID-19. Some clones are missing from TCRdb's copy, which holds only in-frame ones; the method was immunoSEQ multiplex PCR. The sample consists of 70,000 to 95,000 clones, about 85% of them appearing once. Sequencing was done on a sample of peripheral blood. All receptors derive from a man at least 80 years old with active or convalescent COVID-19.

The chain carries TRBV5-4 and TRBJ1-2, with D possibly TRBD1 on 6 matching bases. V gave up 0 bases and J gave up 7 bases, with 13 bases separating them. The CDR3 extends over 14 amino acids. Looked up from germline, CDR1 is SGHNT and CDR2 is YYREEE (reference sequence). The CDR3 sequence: CASSLGPGAVGYTF. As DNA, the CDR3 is TGTGCCAGCAGCTTGGGTCCAGGGGCAGTTGGCTACACCTTC.

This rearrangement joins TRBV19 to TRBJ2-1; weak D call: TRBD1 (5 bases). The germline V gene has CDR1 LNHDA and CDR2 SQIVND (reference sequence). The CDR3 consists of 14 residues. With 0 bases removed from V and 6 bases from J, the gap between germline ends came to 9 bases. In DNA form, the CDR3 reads TGTGCCAGTAGTATAGAAGGAACAGGCAATGAGCAGTTCTTC. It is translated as CASSIEGTGNEQFF.

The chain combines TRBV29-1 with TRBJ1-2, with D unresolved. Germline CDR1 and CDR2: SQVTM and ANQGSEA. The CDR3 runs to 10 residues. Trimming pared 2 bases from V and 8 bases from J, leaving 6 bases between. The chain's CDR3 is CSVEQYGYTF. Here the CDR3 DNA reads TGCAGCGTTGAACAGTACGGCTACACCTTC.

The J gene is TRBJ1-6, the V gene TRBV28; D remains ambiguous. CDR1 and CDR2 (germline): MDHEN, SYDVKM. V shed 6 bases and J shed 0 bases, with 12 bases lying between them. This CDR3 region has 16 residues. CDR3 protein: CASRPSKSSYNSPLHF. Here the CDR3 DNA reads TGTGCCAGCAGACCCTCCAAGAGCTCCTATAATTCACCCCTCCACTTT.

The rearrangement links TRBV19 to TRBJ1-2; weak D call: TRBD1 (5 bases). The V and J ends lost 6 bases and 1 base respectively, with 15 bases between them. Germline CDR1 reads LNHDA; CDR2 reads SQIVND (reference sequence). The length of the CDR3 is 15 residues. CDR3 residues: CASSRTTEINYGYTF. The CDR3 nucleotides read TGTGCCAGTAGCCGAACGACAGAAATTAACTATGGCTACACCTTC.

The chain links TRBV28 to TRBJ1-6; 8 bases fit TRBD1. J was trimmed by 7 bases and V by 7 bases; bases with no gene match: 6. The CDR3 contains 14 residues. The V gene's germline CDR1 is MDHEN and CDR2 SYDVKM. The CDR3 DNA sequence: TGTGCCAGCACCACAGGGGGTGGGAATTCACCCCTCCACTTT. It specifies CASTTGGGNSPLHF. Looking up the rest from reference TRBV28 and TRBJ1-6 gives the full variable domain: DVKVTQSSRYLVKRTGEKVFLECVQDMDHENMFWYRQDPGLGLRLIYFSYDVKMKEKGDIPEGYSVSREKKERFSLILESASTNQTSMYLCASTTGGGNSPLHFGNGTRLTVT.

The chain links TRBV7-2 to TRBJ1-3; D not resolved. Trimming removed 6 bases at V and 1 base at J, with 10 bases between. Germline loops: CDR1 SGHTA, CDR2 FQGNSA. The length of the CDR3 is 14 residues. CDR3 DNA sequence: TGTGCCAGCAGTTTACACAGATCTGGAAACACCATATATTTT. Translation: CASSLHRSGNTIYF.

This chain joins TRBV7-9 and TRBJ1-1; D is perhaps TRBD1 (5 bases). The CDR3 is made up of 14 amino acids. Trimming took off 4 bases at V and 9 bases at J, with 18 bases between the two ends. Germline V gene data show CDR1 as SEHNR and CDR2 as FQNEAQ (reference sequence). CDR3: CASSSTLDRPKAFF. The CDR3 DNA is TGTGCCAGCAGCTCAACACTTGACAGACCGAAAGCTTTCTTT.

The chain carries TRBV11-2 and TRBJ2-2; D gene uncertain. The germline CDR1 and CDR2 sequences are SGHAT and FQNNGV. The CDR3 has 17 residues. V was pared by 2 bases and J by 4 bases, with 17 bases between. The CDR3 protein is CASSLYLLRGSTGELFF. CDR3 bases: TGTGCCAGCAGCTTATATTTGCTACGCGGTAGCACCGGGGAGCTGTTTTTT. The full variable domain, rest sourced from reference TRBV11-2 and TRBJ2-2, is EAGVAQSPRYKIIEKRQSVAFWCNPISGHATLYWYQQILGQGPKLLIQFQNNGVVDDSQLPKDRFSAERLKGVDSTLKIQPAKLEDSAVYLCASSLYLLRGSTGELFFGEGSRLTVL.

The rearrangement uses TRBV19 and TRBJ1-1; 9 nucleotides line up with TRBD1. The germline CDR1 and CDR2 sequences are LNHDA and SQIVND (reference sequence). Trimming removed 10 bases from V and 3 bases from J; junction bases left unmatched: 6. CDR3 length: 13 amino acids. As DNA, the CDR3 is TGTGCCACAGGGACAGGGCCTGACACTGAAGCTTTCTTT. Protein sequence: CATGTGPDTEAFF.

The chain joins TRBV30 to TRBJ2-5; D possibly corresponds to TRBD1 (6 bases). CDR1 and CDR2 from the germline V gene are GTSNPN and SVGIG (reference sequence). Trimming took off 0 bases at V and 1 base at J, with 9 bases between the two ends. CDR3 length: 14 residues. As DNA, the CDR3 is TGTGCCTGGAGTGTAAAGGGGGTCCAAGAGACCCAGTACTTC. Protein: CAWSVKGVQETQYF.

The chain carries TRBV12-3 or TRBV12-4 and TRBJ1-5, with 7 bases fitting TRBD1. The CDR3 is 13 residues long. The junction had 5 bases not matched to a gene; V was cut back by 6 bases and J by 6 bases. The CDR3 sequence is CASSLTGSQPQHF. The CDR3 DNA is TGTGCCAGCAGCCTGACAGGGTCTCAGCCCCAGCATTTT.

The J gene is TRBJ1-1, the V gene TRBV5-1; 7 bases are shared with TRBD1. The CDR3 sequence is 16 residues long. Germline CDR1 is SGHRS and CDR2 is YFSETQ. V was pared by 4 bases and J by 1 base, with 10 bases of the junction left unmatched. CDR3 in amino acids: CASSPGAGTANTEAFF. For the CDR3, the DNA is TGCGCCAGCAGCCCCGGGGCCGGGACAGCGAACACTGAAGCTTTCTTT.

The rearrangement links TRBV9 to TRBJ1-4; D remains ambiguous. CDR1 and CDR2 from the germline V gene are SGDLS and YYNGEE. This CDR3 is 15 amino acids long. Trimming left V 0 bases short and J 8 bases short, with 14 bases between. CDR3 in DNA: TGTGCCAGCAGCGTAGGTCCGGCCCGAGCGGAAAAACTGTTTTTT. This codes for CASSVGPARAEKLFF.

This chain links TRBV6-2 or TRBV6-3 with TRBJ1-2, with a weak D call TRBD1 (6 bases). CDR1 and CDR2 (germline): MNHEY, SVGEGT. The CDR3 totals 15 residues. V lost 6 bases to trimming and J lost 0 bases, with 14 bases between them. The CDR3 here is CASSLQGRANYGYTF. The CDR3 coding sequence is TGTGCCAGCAGCCTACAGGGAAGAGCTAACTATGGCTACACCTTC.

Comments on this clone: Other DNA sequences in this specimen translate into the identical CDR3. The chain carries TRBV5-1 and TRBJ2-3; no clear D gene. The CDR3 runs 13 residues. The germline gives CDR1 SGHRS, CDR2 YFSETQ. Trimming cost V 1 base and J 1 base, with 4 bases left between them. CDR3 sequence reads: CASSLRGTDTQYF. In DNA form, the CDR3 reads TGCGCCAGCAGCTTGCGGGGCACAGATACGCAGTATTTT.

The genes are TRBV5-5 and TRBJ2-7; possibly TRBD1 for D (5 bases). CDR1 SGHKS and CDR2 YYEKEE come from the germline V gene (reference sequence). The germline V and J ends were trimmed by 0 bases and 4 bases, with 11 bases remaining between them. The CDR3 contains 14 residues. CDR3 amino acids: CASSLGPGPYEQYV. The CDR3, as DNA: TGTGCCAGCAGCTTGGGTCCAGGGCCATACGAGCAGTACGTC.

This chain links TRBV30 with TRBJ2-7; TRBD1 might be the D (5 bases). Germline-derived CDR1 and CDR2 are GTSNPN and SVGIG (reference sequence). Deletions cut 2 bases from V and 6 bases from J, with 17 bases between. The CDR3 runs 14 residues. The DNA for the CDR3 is TGTGCCTGGAGTCGTCGGCAGGGCGGTGGCGAGCAGTACGTC. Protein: CAWSRRQGGGEQYV.

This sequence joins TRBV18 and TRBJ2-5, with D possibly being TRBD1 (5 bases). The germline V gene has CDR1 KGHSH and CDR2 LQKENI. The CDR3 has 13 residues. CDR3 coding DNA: TGTGCAGGGTCCGCAGGGAACCAAGAGACCCAGTACTTC. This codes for CAGSAGNQETQYF. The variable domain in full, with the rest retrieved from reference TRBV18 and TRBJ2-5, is NAGVMQNPRHLVRRRGQEARLRCSPMKGHSHVYWYRQLPEEGLKFMVYLQKENIIDESGMPKERFSAEFPKEGPSILRIQQVVRGDSAAYFCAGSAGNQETQYFGPGTRLLVL.

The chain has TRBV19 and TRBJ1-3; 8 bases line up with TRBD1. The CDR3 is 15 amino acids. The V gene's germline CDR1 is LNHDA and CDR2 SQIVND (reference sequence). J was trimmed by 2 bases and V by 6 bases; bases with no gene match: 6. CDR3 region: CASRPQTGAGNTIYF. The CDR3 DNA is TGTGCCAGTAGGCCCCAGACAGGGGCTGGAAACACCATATATTTT.

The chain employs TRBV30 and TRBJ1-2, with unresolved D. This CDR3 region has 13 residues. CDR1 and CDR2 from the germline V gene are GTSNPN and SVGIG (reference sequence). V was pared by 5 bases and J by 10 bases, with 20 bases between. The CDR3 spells CAWGGRHGGDYTF. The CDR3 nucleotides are TGTGCCTGGGGAGGCAGACATGGAGGTGACTACACCTTC.

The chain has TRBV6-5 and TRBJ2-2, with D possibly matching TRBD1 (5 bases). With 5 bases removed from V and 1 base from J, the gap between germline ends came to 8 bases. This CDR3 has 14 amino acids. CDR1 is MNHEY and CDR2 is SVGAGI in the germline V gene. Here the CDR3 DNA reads TGTGCCAGCAGTCGTGACAGGAACACCGGGGAGCTGTTTTTT. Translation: CASSRDRNTGELFF.

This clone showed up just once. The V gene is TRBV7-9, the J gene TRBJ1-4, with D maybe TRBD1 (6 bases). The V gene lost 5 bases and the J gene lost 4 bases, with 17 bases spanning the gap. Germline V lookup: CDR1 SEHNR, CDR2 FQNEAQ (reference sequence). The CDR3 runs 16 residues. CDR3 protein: CASSPITPGDNEKLFF. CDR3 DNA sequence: TGTGCCAGCAGCCCAATTACTCCAGGGGATAATGAAAAACTGTTTTTT.

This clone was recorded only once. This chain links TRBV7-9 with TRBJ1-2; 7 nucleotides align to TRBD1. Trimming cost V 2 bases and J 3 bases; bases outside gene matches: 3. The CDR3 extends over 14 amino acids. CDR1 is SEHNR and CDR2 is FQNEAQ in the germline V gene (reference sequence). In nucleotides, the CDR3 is TGTGCCAGCAGCTTATCCGGGACAGACTATGGCTACACCTTC. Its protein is CASSLSGTDYGYTF.

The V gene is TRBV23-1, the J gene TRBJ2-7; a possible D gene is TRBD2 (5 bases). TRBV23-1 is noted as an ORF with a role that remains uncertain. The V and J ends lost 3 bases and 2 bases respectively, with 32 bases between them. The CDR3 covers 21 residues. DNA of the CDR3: TGCGCCAGCAGTCACTCGACGTCCCACGAAGACGACAAGGGAGCAACCTACGAGCAGTACGTC. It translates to CASSHSTSHEDDKGATYEQYV.

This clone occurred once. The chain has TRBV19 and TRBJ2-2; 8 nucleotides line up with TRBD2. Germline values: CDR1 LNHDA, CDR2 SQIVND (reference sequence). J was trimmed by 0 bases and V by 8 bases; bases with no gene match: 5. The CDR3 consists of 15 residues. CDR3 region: CASGGGPTNTGELFF. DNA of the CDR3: TGTGCCAGTGGCGGGGGGCCGACGAACACCGGGGAGCTGTTTTTT.

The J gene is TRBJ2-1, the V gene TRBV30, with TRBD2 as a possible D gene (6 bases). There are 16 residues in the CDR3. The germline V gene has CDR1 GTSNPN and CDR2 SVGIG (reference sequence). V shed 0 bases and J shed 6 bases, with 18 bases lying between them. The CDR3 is CAWSVRDSPACNEQFF. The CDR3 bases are TGTGCCTGGAGTGTACGGGACTCTCCGGCATGCAATGAGCAGTTCTTC. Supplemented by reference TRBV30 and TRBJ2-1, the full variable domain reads SQTIHQWPATLVQPVGSPLSLECTVEGTSNPNLYWYRQAAGRGLQLLFYSVGIGQISSEVPQNLSASRPQDRQFILSSKKLLLSDSGFYLCAWSVRDSPACNEQFFGPGTRLTVL.

This chain's CDR3 is CASSTTTNSPLHF. The CDR3 DNA is TGCGCCAGCAGCACAACTACTAATTCACCCCTCCACTTT. The rearrangement uses TRBV5-1 and TRBJ1-6; D remains unclear. This CDR3 contains 13 residues. CDR1 and CDR2 from the germline V gene are SGHRS and YFSETQ. Trimming shortened V by 4 bases and J by 6 bases, and 8 bases separated the two germline ends.

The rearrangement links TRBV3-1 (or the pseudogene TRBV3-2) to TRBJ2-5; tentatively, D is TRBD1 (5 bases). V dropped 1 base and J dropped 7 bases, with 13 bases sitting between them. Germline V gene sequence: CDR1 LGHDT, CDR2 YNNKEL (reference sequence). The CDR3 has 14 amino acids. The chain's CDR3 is CASSQVPGSSTQYF. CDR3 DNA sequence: TGTGCCAGCAGCCAAGTTCCAGGGTCCTCGACCCAGTACTTC.

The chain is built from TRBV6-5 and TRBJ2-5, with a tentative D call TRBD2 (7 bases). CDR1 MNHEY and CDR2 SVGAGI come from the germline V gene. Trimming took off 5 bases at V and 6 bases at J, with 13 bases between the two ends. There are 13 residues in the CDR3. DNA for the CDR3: TGTGCCAGCAGTCGCGGGGGCTTGCAGACCCAGTACTTC. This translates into CASSRGGLQTQYF.